A selection of T cell receptor beta chains follows, all from one sample in a study of T-cell reconstitution after alpha-beta-depleted transplantation in children. In TCRdb, the PCR reads were re-called with MiXCR into one record per CDR3 protein. The table has about half a million distinct CDR3 sequences, 12% seen once. The sample here was PBMCs from the stem cell graft donor, taken from the stem cell graft. The source of these receptors is a human donor who donated a stem cell graft to a child with combined immunodeficiency. The CDR3 runs from the conserved cysteine through the conserved F or W. Fields, in order: D gene, clone size, J gene, V gene, CDR3 protein, CDR3 DNA. D genes are given only for firm matches. Clone size appears in some rows only: once, few, many, or a class for an expanded clone.

d_call: TRBD2
clone_size: .
j_call: TRBJ2-2
v_call: TRBV30
cdr3_aa: CAWSPSGRGDGELFF
cdr3_nt: TGTGCCTGGAGTCCTAGCGGGAGAGGCGACGGGGAGCTGTTTTTT

d_call: .
clone_size: few
j_call: TRBJ2-1
v_call: TRBV29-1
cdr3_aa: CSARTEGHNEQFF
cdr3_nt: TGCAGCGCCCGGACAGAGGGCCACAATGAGCAGTTCTTC

d_call: .
clone_size: many
j_call: TRBJ2-5
v_call: TRBV4-2
cdr3_aa: CASSQDKDGWETQYF
cdr3_nt: TGTGCCAGCAGCCAAGATAAGGACGGGTGGGAGACCCAGTACTTC

d_call: .
clone_size: .
j_call: TRBJ2-7
v_call: TRBV6-2/TRBV6-3
cdr3_aa: CASSYRRLGYEQYF
cdr3_nt: TGTGCCAGCAGTTACCGTCGGTTGGGGTACGAGCAGTACTTC

d_call: .
clone_size: .
j_call: TRBJ1-2
v_call: TRBV9
cdr3_aa: CASSVAGGGQQGYTF
cdr3_nt: TGTGCCAGCAGCGTAGCGGGAGGCGGTCAACAGGGCTACACCTTC

d_call: TRBD2
clone_size: .
j_call: TRBJ2-7
v_call: TRBV5-1
cdr3_aa: CASSLQGGQGEQYF
cdr3_nt: TGCGCCAGCAGCTTGCAGGGAGGGCAAGGCGAGCAGTACTTC

d_call: .
clone_size: .
j_call: TRBJ1-2
v_call: TRBV20-1
cdr3_aa: CSAREPGPPLVYGYTF
cdr3_nt: TGCAGTGCTAGGGAACCCGGGCCCCCCCTAGTCTATGGCTACACCTTC

d_call: .
clone_size: many
j_call: TRBJ2-6
v_call: TRBV6-5
cdr3_aa: CASSYSSGVGNVLTF
cdr3_nt: TGTGCCAGCAGTTACTCATCCGGGGTGGGTAACGTCCTGACTTTC

d_call: .
clone_size: few
j_call: TRBJ2-1
v_call: TRBV7-2
cdr3_aa: CASSLALGAGNEQFF
cdr3_nt: TGTGCCAGCAGCTTAGCGCTCGGGGCCGGCAATGAGCAGTTCTTC

d_call: .
clone_size: .
j_call: TRBJ2-3
v_call: TRBV4-3
cdr3_aa: CASSQEKGVTDTQYF
cdr3_nt: TGCGCCAGCAGCCAAGAGAAGGGAGTTACAGATACGCAGTATTTT

d_call: .
clone_size: few
j_call: TRBJ2-7
v_call: TRBV10-3
cdr3_aa: CAISEPRGQQYF
cdr3_nt: TGTGCCATCAGTGAGCCCCGGGGCCAGCAGTACTTC

d_call: .
clone_size: .
j_call: TRBJ1-2
v_call: TRBV9
cdr3_aa: CASSVTEVASYGYTF
cdr3_nt: TGTGCCAGCAGCGTGACAGAGGTGGCTAGCTATGGCTACACCTTC

d_call: TRBD2
clone_size: few
j_call: TRBJ2-3
v_call: TRBV5-1
cdr3_aa: CASSLDSWTSGGLDTQYF
cdr3_nt: TGCGCCAGCAGCTTGGACTCGTGGACTAGCGGGGGGCTAGATACGCAGTATTTT

d_call: .
clone_size: many
j_call: TRBJ1-2
v_call: TRBV29-1
cdr3_aa: CSVSPSGHPNYGYTF
cdr3_nt: TGCAGCGTATCCCCCTCAGGGCACCCCAACTATGGCTACACCTTC

d_call: TRBD1
clone_size: few
j_call: TRBJ2-7
v_call: TRBV19
cdr3_aa: CASSVDRGRTYEQYF
cdr3_nt: TGTGCCAGTAGTGTCGACAGGGGGCGAACCTACGAGCAGTACTTC

d_call: TRBD2
clone_size: many
j_call: TRBJ2-1
v_call: TRBV7-2
cdr3_aa: CASSFTSGRRNEQFF
cdr3_nt: TGTGCCAGCAGCTTTACTAGCGGGAGGAGGAATGAGCAGTTCTTC

d_call: .
clone_size: few
j_call: TRBJ2-2
v_call: TRBV7-2
cdr3_aa: CASSSDWNTGELFF
cdr3_nt: TGTGCCAGCAGCTCGGACTGGAACACCGGGGAGCTGTTTTTT

d_call: .
clone_size: few
j_call: TRBJ1-2
v_call: TRBV29-1
cdr3_aa: CSGALDGNYGYTF
cdr3_nt: TGCAGCGGTGCCTTGGACGGTAACTATGGCTACACCTTC

d_call: .
clone_size: .
j_call: TRBJ2-1
v_call: TRBV5-6
cdr3_aa: CASTYVNEQFF
cdr3_nt: TGTGCCAGCACCTATGTTAATGAGCAGTTCTTC

d_call: .
clone_size: .
j_call: TRBJ1-4
v_call: TRBV7-6
cdr3_aa: CASHKGSEKLFF
cdr3_nt: TGTGCCAGCCATAAGGGTAGTGAAAAACTGTTTTTT

d_call: TRBD1
clone_size: .
j_call: TRBJ2-3
v_call: TRBV4-2
cdr3_aa: CASSQRPGQGSTDTQYF
cdr3_nt: TGTGCCAGCAGCCAAAGGCCGGGACAGGGGAGCACAGATACGCAGTATTTT

d_call: .
clone_size: .
j_call: TRBJ2-3
v_call: TRBV7-2
cdr3_aa: CASSALGLQISTDTQYF
cdr3_nt: TGTGCCAGCAGCGCACTGGGACTTCAGATTAGCACAGATACGCAGTATTTT

d_call: TRBD2
clone_size: .
j_call: TRBJ2-7
v_call: TRBV11-3
cdr3_aa: CASSPLGLAGVEQYF
cdr3_nt: TGTGCCAGCAGCCCCCTAGGACTAGCGGGAGTCGAGCAGTACTTC

d_call: TRBD2
clone_size: few
j_call: TRBJ2-1
v_call: TRBV7-9
cdr3_aa: CASSFWQGLIDEQFF
cdr3_nt: TGTGCCAGCAGCTTTTGGCAGGGACTAATCGATGAGCAGTTCTTC

d_call: TRBD2
clone_size: many
j_call: TRBJ2-3
v_call: TRBV10-3
cdr3_aa: CATLGLAGGLSTDTQYF
cdr3_nt: TGTGCCACCCTGGGGCTAGCGGGAGGATTGAGCACAGATACGCAGTATTTT

d_call: TRBD2
clone_size: .
j_call: TRBJ2-3
v_call: TRBV10-3
cdr3_aa: CAITLGTSGSPDTQYF
cdr3_nt: TGTGCCATCACCCTCGGGACTAGCGGGAGCCCAGATACGCAGTATTTT

d_call: TRBD2
clone_size: .
j_call: TRBJ2-3
v_call: TRBV20-1
cdr3_aa: CSARGTGGKEDTQYF
cdr3_nt: TGCAGTGCTAGGGGGACCGGGGGGAAGGAAGATACGCAGTATTTT

d_call: TRBD1
clone_size: few
j_call: TRBJ2-1
v_call: TRBV7-7
cdr3_aa: CASSLALGTGVDEQFF
cdr3_nt: TGTGCCAGCAGCTTAGCCCTCGGGACAGGGGTCGATGAGCAGTTCTTC

d_call: .
clone_size: .
j_call: TRBJ1-1
v_call: TRBV15
cdr3_aa: CATSRQRQARMNTEAFF
cdr3_nt: TGTGCCACCAGCAGACAGAGACAGGCCCGCATGAACACTGAAGCTTTCTTT

d_call: TRBD2
clone_size: many
j_call: TRBJ2-1
v_call: TRBV12-3/TRBV12-4
cdr3_aa: CASTPPSGLAGGPHNEQFF
cdr3_nt: TGTGCCAGCACCCCACCCTCCGGTCTAGCGGGAGGGCCCCACAATGAGCAGTTCTTC

d_call: .
clone_size: .
j_call: TRBJ2-2
v_call: TRBV9
cdr3_aa: CASSTSPAGTGELFF
cdr3_nt: TGTGCCAGCAGCACCTCCCCGGCAGGGACCGGGGAGCTGTTTTTT

d_call: TRBD2
clone_size: .
j_call: TRBJ2-3
v_call: TRBV20-1
cdr3_aa: CSARAPGGGTDTQYF
cdr3_nt: TGCAGTGCTAGAGCACCGGGGGGGGGCACAGATACGCAGTATTTT

d_call: .
clone_size: many
j_call: TRBJ1-3
v_call: TRBV7-3
cdr3_aa: CASSLTGGNSGNTIYF
cdr3_nt: TGTGCCAGCAGCTTAACGGGCGGTAACTCTGGAAACACCATATATTTT

d_call: TRBD2
clone_size: .
j_call: TRBJ2-1
v_call: TRBV12-3/TRBV12-4
cdr3_aa: CASSYPGTSGRNEQFF
cdr3_nt: TGTGCCAGCAGTTATCCCGGGACTAGCGGGAGAAACGAGCAGTTCTTC

d_call: TRBD1
clone_size: .
j_call: TRBJ2-3
v_call: TRBV20-1
cdr3_aa: CSAQGQITDTQYF
cdr3_nt: TGCAGTGCTCAGGGACAGATAACAGATACGCAGTATTTT

d_call: .
clone_size: many
j_call: TRBJ2-1
v_call: TRBV29-1
cdr3_aa: CSVEGTQYNEQFF
cdr3_nt: TGCAGCGTTGAAGGAACACAGTACAATGAGCAGTTCTTC

d_call: TRBD1
clone_size: .
j_call: TRBJ1-1
v_call: TRBV20-1
cdr3_aa: CSARLTRRGPPGTEAFF
cdr3_nt: TGCAGTGCTAGATTGACGCGGAGGGGGCCCCCGGGCACTGAAGCTTTCTTT

d_call: .
clone_size: .
j_call: TRBJ2-1
v_call: TRBV14
cdr3_aa: CASSQVGSYYNEQFF
cdr3_nt: TGTGCCAGCAGCCAAGTAGGCAGCTATTACAATGAGCAGTTCTTC

d_call: .
clone_size: .
j_call: TRBJ2-5
v_call: TRBV7-3
cdr3_aa: CASSLGISGQETQYF
cdr3_nt: TGTGCCAGCAGCTTAGGAATTAGCGGACAAGAGACCCAGTACTTC

d_call: .
clone_size: many
j_call: TRBJ2-3
v_call: TRBV5-6
cdr3_aa: CASSLRGSTDTQYF
cdr3_nt: TGTGCCAGCAGCTTGAGGGGCAGCACAGATACGCAGTATTTT

d_call: .
clone_size: .
j_call: TRBJ1-2
v_call: TRBV30
cdr3_aa: CAWSPALNYGYTF
cdr3_nt: TGTGCCTGGAGTCCGGCCCTAAACTATGGCTACACCTTC

d_call: TRBD2
clone_size: few
j_call: TRBJ2-7
v_call: TRBV3-1
cdr3_aa: CASSRRRESYYEQYF
cdr3_nt: TGTGCCAGCAGCCGAAGGCGGGAGTCGTACTACGAGCAGTACTTC

d_call: TRBD2
clone_size: few
j_call: TRBJ2-5
v_call: TRBV11-2
cdr3_aa: CASSKVGVAGAYQETQYF
cdr3_nt: TGTGCCAGCAGCAAAGTAGGGGTAGCGGGAGCCTACCAAGAGACCCAGTACTTC

d_call: .
clone_size: .
j_call: TRBJ2-1
v_call: TRBV11-2
cdr3_aa: CASSYKVNEQFF
cdr3_nt: TGTGCCAGCAGCTATAAAGTCAATGAGCAGTTCTTC

d_call: .
clone_size: .
j_call: TRBJ2-3
v_call: TRBV6-2/TRBV6-3
cdr3_aa: CASSYANTQYF
cdr3_nt: TGTGCCAGCAGTTATGCGAATACGCAGTATTTT

d_call: TRBD2
clone_size: .
j_call: TRBJ2-1
v_call: TRBV18
cdr3_aa: CASSPTSESLYNEQFF
cdr3_nt: TGTGCCAGCTCACCGACTAGCGAGTCCCTTTACAATGAGCAGTTCTTC

d_call: TRBD2
clone_size: many
j_call: TRBJ2-1
v_call: TRBV11-2
cdr3_aa: CASSPHGRSSYNEQFF
cdr3_nt: TGTGCCAGCAGCCCTCACGGGAGGAGCTCCTACAATGAGCAGTTCTTC

d_call: .
clone_size: few
j_call: TRBJ1-6
v_call: TRBV11-2
cdr3_aa: CASSLRNSPLHF
cdr3_nt: TGTGCCAGCAGCTTACGCAATTCACCCCTCCACTTT

d_call: .
clone_size: few
j_call: TRBJ2-3
v_call: TRBV2
cdr3_aa: CASRRLGSSTDTQYF
cdr3_nt: TGTGCCAGCCGACGACTGGGATCTAGCACAGATACGCAGTATTTT

d_call: .
clone_size: .
j_call: TRBJ1-5
v_call: TRBV7-3
cdr3_aa: CASSSVAGQPQHF
cdr3_nt: TGTGCCAGCAGCTCGGTGGCTGGTCAGCCCCAGCATTTT

d_call: TRBD1
clone_size: many
j_call: TRBJ2-7
v_call: TRBV12-3/TRBV12-4
cdr3_aa: CASATGPIYEQYF
cdr3_nt: TGTGCCAGCGCGACAGGGCCAATCTACGAGCAGTACTTC

d_call: .
clone_size: .
j_call: TRBJ2-7
v_call: TRBV7-6
cdr3_aa: CASSPRPGGGYEQYF
cdr3_nt: TGTGCCAGCAGCCCGCGGCCAGGGGGAGGATACGAGCAGTACTTC

d_call: TRBD1
clone_size: few
j_call: TRBJ2-7
v_call: TRBV28
cdr3_aa: CASRIDQGAYEQYF
cdr3_nt: TGTGCCAGCAGGATAGACCAGGGGGCGTACGAGCAGTACTTC

d_call: .
clone_size: few
j_call: TRBJ2-2
v_call: TRBV4-3
cdr3_aa: CASRTRVYTGELFF
cdr3_nt: TGCGCCAGCAGAACTAGGGTATACACCGGGGAGCTGTTTTTT

d_call: TRBD2
clone_size: .
j_call: TRBJ2-3
v_call: TRBV12-3/TRBV12-4
cdr3_aa: CASSPQAGSSTDTQYF
cdr3_nt: TGTGCCAGCAGTCCTCAAGCGGGATCCTCCACAGATACGCAGTATTTT

d_call: .
clone_size: .
j_call: TRBJ2-1
v_call: TRBV7-9
cdr3_aa: CASSRDSTSYNEQFF
cdr3_nt: TGTGCCAGCAGCCGGGACTCCACCTCCTACAATGAGCAGTTCTTC

d_call: .
clone_size: many
j_call: TRBJ1-1
v_call: TRBV12-3/TRBV12-4
cdr3_aa: CASSPVLPGRLSTEAFF
cdr3_nt: TGTGCCAGCAGCCCAGTTTTACCGGGACGGCTTTCCACTGAAGCTTTCTTT

d_call: TRBD1
clone_size: .
j_call: TRBJ1-1
v_call: TRBV30
cdr3_aa: CAWSARQGEAFF
cdr3_nt: TGTGCCTGGAGTGCGCGACAGGGGGAAGCTTTCTTT

d_call: .
clone_size: few
j_call: TRBJ2-3
v_call: TRBV27
cdr3_aa: CASSLAGRGPQVTQYF
cdr3_nt: TGTGCCAGCAGTTTGGCGGGGAGGGGGCCACAGGTTACGCAGTATTTT

d_call: .
clone_size: many
j_call: TRBJ2-2
v_call: TRBV12-3/TRBV12-4
cdr3_aa: CASRKRGNTGELFF
cdr3_nt: TGTGCCAGCAGAAAAAGGGGTAACACCGGGGAGCTGTTTTTT